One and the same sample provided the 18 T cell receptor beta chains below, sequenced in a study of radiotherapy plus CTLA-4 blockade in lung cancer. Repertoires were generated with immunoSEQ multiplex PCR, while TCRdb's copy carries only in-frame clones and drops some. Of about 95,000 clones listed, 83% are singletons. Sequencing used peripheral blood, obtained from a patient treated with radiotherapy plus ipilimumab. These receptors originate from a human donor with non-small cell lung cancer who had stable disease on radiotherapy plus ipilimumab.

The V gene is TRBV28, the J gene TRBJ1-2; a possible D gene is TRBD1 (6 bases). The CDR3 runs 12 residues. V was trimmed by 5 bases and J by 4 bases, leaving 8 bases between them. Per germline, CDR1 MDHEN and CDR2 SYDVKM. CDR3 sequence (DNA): TGTGCCAGCAGTCGGGACACCTATGGCTACACCTTC. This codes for CASSRDTYGYTF.

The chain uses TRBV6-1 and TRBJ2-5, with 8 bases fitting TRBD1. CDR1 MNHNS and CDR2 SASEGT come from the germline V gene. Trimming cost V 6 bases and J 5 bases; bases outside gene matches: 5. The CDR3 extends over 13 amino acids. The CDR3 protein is CASRETGAETQYF. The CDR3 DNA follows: TGTGCCAGCAGAGAGACAGGGGCCGAGACCCAGTACTTC.

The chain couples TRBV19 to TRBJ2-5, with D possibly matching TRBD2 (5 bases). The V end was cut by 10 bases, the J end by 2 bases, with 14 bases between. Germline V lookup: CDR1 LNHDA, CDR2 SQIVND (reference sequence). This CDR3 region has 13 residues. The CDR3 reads CATRGTPQETQYF. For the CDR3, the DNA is TGTGCCACTCGGGGTACTCCACAAGAGACCCAGTACTTC. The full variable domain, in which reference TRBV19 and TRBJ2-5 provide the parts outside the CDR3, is DGGITQSPKYLFRKEGQNVTLSCEQNLNHDAMYWYRQDPGQGLRLIYYSQIVNDFQKGDIAEGYSVSREKKESFPLTVTSAQKNPTAFYLCATRGTPQETQYFGPGTRLLVL.

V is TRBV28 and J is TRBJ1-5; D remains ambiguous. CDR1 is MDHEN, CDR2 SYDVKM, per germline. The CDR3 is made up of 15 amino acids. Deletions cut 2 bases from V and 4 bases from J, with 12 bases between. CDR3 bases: TGTGCCAGCAGTTTACCCCCGGCGGGGAATCAGCCCCAGCATTTT. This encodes CASSLPPAGNQPQHF.

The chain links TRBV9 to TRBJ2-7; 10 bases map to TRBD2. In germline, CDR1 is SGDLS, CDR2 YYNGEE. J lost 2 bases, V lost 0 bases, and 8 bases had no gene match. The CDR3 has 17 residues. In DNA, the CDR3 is TGTGCCAGCAGCGTAGTCTGGCTTAGCGGGGGGACCTACGAGCAGTACTTC. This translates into CASSVVWLSGGTYEQYF.

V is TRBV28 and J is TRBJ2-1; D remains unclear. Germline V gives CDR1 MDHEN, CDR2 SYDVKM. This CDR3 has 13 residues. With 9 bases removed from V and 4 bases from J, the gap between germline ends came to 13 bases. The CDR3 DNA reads TGTGCCAGTTACCAACTCCCTTACAATGAGCAGTTCTTC. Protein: CASYQLPYNEQFF.

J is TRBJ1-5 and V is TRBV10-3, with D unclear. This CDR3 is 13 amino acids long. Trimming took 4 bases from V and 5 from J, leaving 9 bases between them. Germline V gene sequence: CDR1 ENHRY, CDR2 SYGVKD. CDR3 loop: CAISAQTYQPQHF. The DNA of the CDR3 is TGTGCCATCAGTGCACAGACGTATCAGCCCCAGCATTTT.

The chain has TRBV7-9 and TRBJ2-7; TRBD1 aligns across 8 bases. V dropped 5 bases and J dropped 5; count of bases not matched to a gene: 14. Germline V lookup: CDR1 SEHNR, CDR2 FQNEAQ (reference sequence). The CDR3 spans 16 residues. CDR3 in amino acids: CASSQDGGRGLHEQYF. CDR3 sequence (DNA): TGTGCCAGCAGCCAAGATGGGGGCAGGGGGCTCCACGAGCAGTACTTC.

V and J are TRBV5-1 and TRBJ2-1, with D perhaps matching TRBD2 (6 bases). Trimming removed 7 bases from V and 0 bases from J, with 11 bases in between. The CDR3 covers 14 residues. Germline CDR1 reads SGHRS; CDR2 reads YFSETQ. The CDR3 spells CASEGGVSYNEQFF. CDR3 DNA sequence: TGCGCCAGCGAGGGCGGGGTCTCCTACAATGAGCAGTTCTTC. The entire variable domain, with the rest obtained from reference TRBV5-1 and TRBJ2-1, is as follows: KAGVTQTPRYLIKTRGQQVTLSCSPISGHRSVSWYQQTPGQGLQFLFEYFSETQRNKGNFPGRFSGRQFSNSRSEMNVSTLELGDSALYLCASEGGVSYNEQFFGPGTRLTVL.

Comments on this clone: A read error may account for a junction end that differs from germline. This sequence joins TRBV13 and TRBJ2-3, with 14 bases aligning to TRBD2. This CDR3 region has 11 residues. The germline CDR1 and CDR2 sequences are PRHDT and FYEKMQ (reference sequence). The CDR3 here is CASSSGLAGAF. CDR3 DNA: TGTGCCAGCAGCTCGGGACTAGCGGGGGCTTTT.

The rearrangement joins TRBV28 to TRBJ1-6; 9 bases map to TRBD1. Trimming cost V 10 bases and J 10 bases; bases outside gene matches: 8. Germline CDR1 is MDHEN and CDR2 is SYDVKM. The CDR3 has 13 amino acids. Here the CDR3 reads CATWDRVVSPLHF. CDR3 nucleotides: TGTGCCACCTGGGACAGGGTCGTATCACCCCTCCACTTT.

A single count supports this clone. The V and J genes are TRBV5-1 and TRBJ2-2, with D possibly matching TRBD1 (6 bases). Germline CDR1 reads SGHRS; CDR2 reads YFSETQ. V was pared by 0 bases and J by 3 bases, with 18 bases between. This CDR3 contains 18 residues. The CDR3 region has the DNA TGCGCCAGCAGCTTGGAGGGTCAGGGGACACCCTACACCGGGGAGCTGTTTTTT. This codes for CASSLEGQGTPYTGELFF. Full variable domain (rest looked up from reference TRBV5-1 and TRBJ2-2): KAGVTQTPRYLIKTRGQQVTLSCSPISGHRSVSWYQQTPGQGLQFLFEYFSETQRNKGNFPGRFSGRQFSNSRSEMNVSTLELGDSALYLCASSLEGQGTPYTGELFFGEGSRLTVL.

The CDR3 spells CASSSTSGVADTQYF. For the CDR3, the DNA is TGTGCCAGCAGTTCGACTAGCGGGGTGGCAGATACGCAGTATTTT. The J gene is TRBJ2-3, the V gene TRBV6-6; 11 positions match TRBD2. The CDR3 consists of 15 residues. Trimming at V came to 4 bases and at J to 4 bases, leaving 4 bases not matched to a gene. The germline gives CDR1 MNHNY, CDR2 SVGAGI (reference sequence).

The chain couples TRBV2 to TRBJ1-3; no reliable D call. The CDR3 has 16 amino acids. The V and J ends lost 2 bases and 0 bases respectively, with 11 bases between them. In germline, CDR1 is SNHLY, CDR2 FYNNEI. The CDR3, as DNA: TGTGCCAGCAGTGAACCCCAGCTTTTCTCTGGAAACACCATATATTTT. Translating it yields CASSEPQLFSGNTIYF.

CDR3 coding DNA: TGTGCCAGCAGCTCTACGGGAATGGAGACCCAGTACTTC. It yields the protein CASSSTGMETQYF. This chain links TRBV28 with TRBJ2-5; tentatively, D is TRBD2 (5 bases). V gave up 6 bases and J gave up 5 bases, with 13 bases separating them. From germline, CDR1 is MDHEN and CDR2 SYDVKM. This CDR3 contains 13 residues.

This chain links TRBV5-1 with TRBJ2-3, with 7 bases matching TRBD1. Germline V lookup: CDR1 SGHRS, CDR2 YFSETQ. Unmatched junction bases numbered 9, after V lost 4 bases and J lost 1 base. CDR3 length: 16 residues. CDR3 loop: CASSPRQGGRTDTQYF. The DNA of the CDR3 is TGCGCCAGCAGCCCTAGACAGGGCGGACGCACAGATACGCAGTATTTT.

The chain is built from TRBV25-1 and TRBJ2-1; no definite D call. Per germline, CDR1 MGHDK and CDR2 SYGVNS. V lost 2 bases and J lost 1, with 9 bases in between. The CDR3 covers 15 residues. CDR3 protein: CASSEQLGSYNEQFF. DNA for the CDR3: TGTGCCAGCAGTGAACAGCTGGGGTCCTACAATGAGCAGTTCTTC.

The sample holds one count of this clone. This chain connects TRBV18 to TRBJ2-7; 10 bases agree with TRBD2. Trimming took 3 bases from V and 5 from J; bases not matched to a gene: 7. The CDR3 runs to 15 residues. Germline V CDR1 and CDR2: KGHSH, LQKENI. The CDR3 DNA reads TGTGCCAGCTCACCGATAGCGGGAGGCGAAGACGAGCAGTACTTC. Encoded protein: CASSPIAGGEDEQYF.